The 21 T cell receptor beta chains below come from one sample, sequenced in a study of T cell changes during pregnancy in multiple sclerosis. Using immunoSEQ multiplex PCR, the repertoire was profiled, and TCRdb retains in-frame clones only, with some absent. In the table there are over 50,000 clones, 70% to 90% of which are singletons. Material: peripheral blood, obtained after pregnancy. The receptors originated from a female donor with multiple sclerosis, enrolled in a pregnancy study.

The V gene is TRBV29-1, the J gene TRBJ2-5; 9 nucleotides match TRBD2. This CDR3 region has 14 residues. Trimming cost V 0 bases and J 3 bases; bases outside gene matches: 2. Germline V gene sequence: CDR1 SQVTM, CDR2 ANQGSEA. The CDR3 nucleotides are TGCAGCGTTGAAGAGCGGGGGGGTAAAGAGACCCAGTACTTC. It translates to CSVEERGGKETQYF. Filled out from reference TRBV29-1 and TRBJ2-5, the complete variable domain reads SAVISQKPSRDICQRGTSLTIQCQVDSQVTMMFWYRQQPGQSLTLIATANQGSEATYESGFVIDKFPISRPNLTFSTLTVSNMSPEDSSIYLCSVEERGGKETQYFGPGTRLLVL.

This clone was observed a single time. The chain carries TRBV28 and TRBJ1-2, with unresolved D. The germline V gene encodes CDR1 MDHEN and CDR2 SYDVKM. The CDR3 length is 18 residues. Trimming took 8 bases from V and 4 from J, leaving 29 bases between them. The CDR3 reads CASGPGEFVLLYSYGYTF. CDR3 nucleotides: TGTGCCAGCGGTCCCGGTGAGTTCGTTTTGTTGTATAGCTATGGCTACACCTTC.

The V and J genes are TRBV7-8 and TRBJ1-2; D may be TRBD1 (5 bases). V lost 3 bases and J 4 bases, leaving 15 bases between the germline ends. This CDR3 region has 15 residues. Germline CDR1 SGHVS, CDR2 FQNEAQ. The CDR3 loop reads CASSFAGQGFYGYTF. The DNA for the CDR3 is TGTGCCAGCAGCTTCGCCGGGCAGGGTTTCTATGGCTACACCTTC.

This chain uses TRBV29-1 with TRBJ2-7; the D gene is possibly TRBD2 (5 bases). There are 14 residues in the CDR3. Germline CDR1 is SQVTM and CDR2 is ANQGSEA. V lost 6 bases and J lost 0, with 15 bases in between. CDR3 region: CSVEKGAASYEQYF. The CDR3 region has the DNA TGCAGCGTCGAGAAGGGAGCCGCCTCCTACGAGCAGTACTTC.

The chain is built from TRBV5-4 and TRBJ1-1; TRBD1 matches 7 bases. Germline trimming cut 9 bases from V and 1 base from J; bases unmatched to any gene: 6. The CDR3 spans 13 residues. CDR1 is SGHNT, CDR2 YYREEE, per germline (reference sequence). CDR3 DNA: TGTGCCACTTCGACAGGGCAGAACACTGAAGCTTTCTTT. Translating it yields CATSTGQNTEAFF. Combining the CDR3 with reference TRBV5-4 and TRBJ1-1 gives the whole variable domain ETGVTQSPTHLIKTRGQQVTLRCSSQSGHNTVSWYQQALGQGPQFIFQYYREEENGRGNFPPRFSGLQFPNYSSELNVNALELDDSALYLCATSTGQNTEAFFGQGTRLTVV.

The chain has TRBV9 and TRBJ2-7; D may be TRBD2 (7 bases). The CDR3 is 14 amino acids. Trimming took 0 bases from V and 6 from J, leaving 13 bases between them. The germline CDR1 and CDR2 sequences are SGDLS and YYNGEE. This CDR3 is CASSVGGGASEQYF. The CDR3 DNA is TGTGCCAGCAGCGTAGGAGGGGGGGCTTCCGAGCAGTACTTC.

The rearrangement uses TRBV7-9 and TRBJ1-5, with 7 bases fitting TRBD1. The length of the CDR3 is 17 residues. Germline-derived CDR1 and CDR2 are SEHNR and FQNEAQ (reference sequence). V lost 3 bases to trimming and J lost 0 bases; unmatched junction nucleotides: 8. The CDR3, as DNA: TGTGCCAGCAGCTTGACACAGGGGCCCAATAGCAATCAGCCCCAGCATTTT. It translates to CASSLTQGPNSNQPQHF.

The chain's CDR3 is CASTWTDYNSPLHF. In nucleotides, the CDR3 is TGTGCCAGCACCTGGACAGACTATAATTCACCCCTCCACTTT. The chain is built from TRBV7-8 and TRBJ1-6; D is possibly TRBD1 (6 bases). Germline values: CDR1 SGHVS, CDR2 FQNEAQ. The CDR3 contains 14 residues. The V end was cut by 7 bases, the J end by 3 bases, with 10 bases between.

This sequence joins TRBV2 and TRBJ2-7; possibly TRBD1 for D (5 bases). Per the germline V gene, CDR1 is SNHLY and CDR2 is FYNNEI. The CDR3 totals 12 residues. V was pared by 5 bases and J by 6 bases, with 11 bases between. The CDR3 region is CASSKEQGEQYF. The CDR3 DNA reads as TGTGCCAGCAGTAAGGAGCAGGGCGAGCAGTACTTC.

The V and J genes are TRBV5-1 and TRBJ1-1, with TRBD1 identical over 9 bases. Germline V gene lookup returns CDR1 SGHRS and CDR2 YFSETQ. This CDR3 has 15 residues. V shed 4 bases, J shed 5 bases, and the junction held 9 bases outside the gene matches. CDR3 residues: CASSRTGDEFTEAFF. CDR3 nucleotide sequence: TGCGCCAGCAGCAGGACAGGGGACGAGTTTACTGAAGCTTTCTTT.

The V and J genes are TRBV21-1 and TRBJ2-3; TRBD2 reflects the table's D call only, with no check against the DNA. TRBV21-1 is a recognized pseudogene. The CDR3 totals 17 residues. The CDR3 DNA reads TGTGCCAGCAATGGACTAGCGAGCGGAGGGATTACAGATACGCAGTATTTT. It yields the protein CASNGLASGGITDTQYF.

This clone was counted a single time. The chain uses TRBV9 and TRBJ2-1, with D tentatively TRBD2 (5 bases). The CDR3 has 15 amino acids. The V end lost 4 bases, the J end lost 1 base, and 12 bases lay between the germline ends. The germline CDR1 and CDR2 sequences are SGDLS and YYNGEE. For the CDR3, the DNA is TGTGCCAGCAGCCCCCACGGGGTGTCCTACAATGAGCAGTTCTTC. It yields the protein CASSPHGVSYNEQFF.

This clone was detected only once. The V gene is TRBV4-1, the J gene TRBJ2-2, with TRBD2 identical over 10 bases. Looked up from germline, CDR1 is MGHRA and CDR2 is YSYEKL. Trimming removed 5 bases from V and 1 base from J; junction bases left unmatched: 4. The CDR3 is made up of 16 amino acids. CDR3 coding DNA: TGCGCCAGCAGCTATAGCGGGGGGTTGAACACCGGGGAGCTGTTTTTT. This codes for CASSYSGGLNTGELFF.

The J gene is TRBJ1-1, the V gene TRBV7-2, with D perhaps matching TRBD1 (6 bases). CDR3 size: 13 residues. Trimming left V 5 bases short and J 1 base short, with 8 bases between. Germline V CDR1 and CDR2: SGHTA, FQGNSA. The CDR3 DNA is TGTGCCAGCAGCCCACAGGGGAACACTGAAGCTTTCTTT. Encoded protein: CASSPQGNTEAFF.

The V call is TRBV7-3, the J call TRBJ2-1; TRBD2 might be the D (5 bases). Trimming pared 2 bases from V and 4 bases from J, leaving 12 bases between. Germline CDR1 SGHTA, CDR2 FQGTGA. There are 15 residues in the CDR3. CDR3 sequence reads: CASSLSGSQYNEQFF. CDR3 nucleotides: TGTGCCAGCAGCTTATCGGGGTCTCAATACAATGAGCAGTTCTTC.

The gene calls are TRBV5-1 and TRBJ2-1; 8 nucleotides align to TRBD2. CDR3 length: 14 amino acids. The trim removed 7 bases at V and 4 bases at J, leaving 7 bases unmatched. Germline-derived CDR1 and CDR2 are SGHRS and YFSETQ. The CDR3 nucleotides are TGCGCCAGCGACCCCGGGGGGGGATACAATGAGCAGTTCTTC. This translates into CASDPGGGYNEQFF.

The DNA for the CDR3 is TGTGCCGGGATATTTGACAGGGAGTACGAGCAGTACTTC. Its translation is CAGIFDREYEQYF. This chain connects TRBV6-5 to TRBJ2-7, with 7 positions matching TRBD1. This CDR3 has 13 residues. V lost 11 bases to trimming and J lost 4 bases; unmatched junction nucleotides: 11. Germline CDR1 and CDR2: MNHEY and SVGAGI.

The chain combines TRBV30 with TRBJ1-6; D is unresolved. This CDR3 is 19 amino acids long. The germline V gene has CDR1 GTSNPN and CDR2 SVGIG (reference sequence). V was clipped by 2 bases and J by 9 bases, with 29 bases between them. Here the CDR3 DNA reads TGTGCCTGGAGTCGGGGAGGGTGGATGGATTCCCCTCCTTCTTCACCCCTCCACTTT. Amino acid sequence: CAWSRGGWMDSPPSSPLHF. Drawing the rest from reference TRBV30 and TRBJ1-6, the complete variable domain is SQTIHQWPATLVQPVGSPLSLECTVEGTSNPNLYWYRQAAGRGLQLLFYSVGIGQISSEVPQNLSASRPQDRQFILSSKKLLLSDSGFYLCAWSRGGWMDSPPSSPLHFGNGTRLTVT.

The V gene is TRBV7-9, the J gene TRBJ2-1; 9 positions agree with TRBD2. Germline V gene lookup returns CDR1 SEHNR and CDR2 FQNEAQ (reference sequence). The CDR3 consists of 15 residues. The junction had 9 bases not matched to a gene; V was cut back by 2 bases and J by 10 bases. CDR3: CASSLLAGGREEQFF. In DNA, the CDR3 is TGTGCCAGCAGCTTATTGGCGGGGGGGAGAGAGGAGCAGTTCTTC.

This clone was counted between two and nine times. The chain combines TRBV5-4 with TRBJ1-6, with D unclear. CDR3 length: 15 residues. The germline CDR1 and CDR2 sequences are SGHNT and YYREEE (reference sequence). V lost 0 bases to trimming and J lost 7 bases, with 11 bases between them. The CDR3 region has the DNA TGTGCCAGCAGCTTGGAGGCAGGAACCAATTCACCCCTCCACTTT. It yields the protein CASSLEAGTNSPLHF.

This clone was counted only a few times. The chain recombines TRBV6-1 with TRBJ2-1, with TRBD1 matching over 7 bases. Germline values: CDR1 MNHNS, CDR2 SASEGT. With V trimmed by 5 bases and J by 4 bases, 8 bases remained unmatched. The CDR3 is 15 residues long. The DNA of the CDR3 is TGTGCCAGCAGTTTAGGGGGCAGGAGTTACAATGAGCAGTTCTTC. Encoded protein: CASSLGGRSYNEQFF.